This T cell receptor (beta chain) was identified during a study of blood T cells in healthy people across ages (dated by TCRdb to between 2015 and 2016). Regarding the complete study: In model experiments, template switching captured about one uniquely barcoded TCR beta cDNA molecule for every two T cells. The donors were split into four age groups: young (average about 15 years), middle-aged (roughly 39), aged (about 56) and long-lived (approximately 80). Using deep sequencing normalized with unique cDNA molecular identifiers, the study measured how TCR beta repertoire diversity changes with age. Using the same blood draw, the study looked at two additional independent replicas of 1 million unique cDNA reads for two donors, one aged 18 to 30 and the other aged 80 or older. To avoid experimental bias, donors of different ages were spread randomly across the sequencing lanes. What the research found in general, with its limitations: Because the CMV infection status of the donors was unknown, age-related changes in expanded clonotypes may potentially have been confounded. Because profiling used bulk unsorted PBMCs, naive and antigen-experienced compartments could not be compared conclusively. Compared with the aged group, the long-lived group had more naive CD4+ T cells, fewer expanded clones and increased TCR diversity, a pattern suggesting age selection. As age increased, observed TCR beta diversity per million T cells dropped in a roughly linear way, and a significant reduction was already evident by age around 41. The percentage of naive T cells measured by flow cytometry correlated strongly with observed TCR beta diversity. Total diversity estimates from one million sequenced T cells were considered lower bounds and underestimates.

Library preparation employed 5' RACE. The run used an Illumina HiSeq 2500. The second PCR ran for roughly 7 to 11 cycles and used a J-beta primer mix along with a sample-barcoded 5' primer. A template-switch 5' adaptor carrying 12 random nucleotides introduced a unique molecular identifier onto each TCR beta cDNA molecule. Each sample yielded at least 2.5 million CDR3-containing paired-end reads. All of the RNA was converted into first-strand cDNA using the Mint cDNA synthesis kit, with a TRBC-specific oligonucleotide serving as the primer. All cDNA was treated with uracil-DNA glycosylase and then went through a first 18-cycle PCR with the universal primers M1SS and BC2_uni_R. The source study handled its data this way. Normalization of each sample was performed by random selection of 1 million high-quality reads, each carrying a distinct molecular identifier. Reads sharing molecular identifiers were discarded rather than binned into consensus sequences. CDR3 identification, clonotype clustering and error correction used MiTCR with a Q25 quality threshold and the strictest error-elimination algorithm. A nonparametric unseen species model using Euler transformation provided a lower-bound estimate of total TCR beta diversity. TCRdb handled the public reads itself, with Q25 trimming in fastp and clone calling in MiXCR, and kept productive beta chains. Every CDR3 protein is listed once, alongside the most common genes and DNA of its rows. TCRdb assigned the V and J calls; the authors' analysis was not used. Counted in this sample were about 570,000 distinct CDR3 sequences; approximately 27% of them appeared once. The top ten constitute under 20% of the sample.

V is cut by 3 bases and J by 5 bases, and the space between the germline ends is 16 bases. The germline V gene (reference sequence) yields MNHNY for CDR1 and SVGAGI for CDR2. Measured from the cysteine to the phenylalanine, the CDR3 is 15 residues long. The sequence is cut down to CDR3 DNA, 45 bases in frame from base 1. As for this clonotype: The antigen this receptor binds is unknown. Base qualities are not recorded, but no much larger clone differs from it by a single base.

Systemically healthy Caucasian individuals from Russia, 35 to 50 in total and aged about 6 to 95 years, were included as donors. Each donor gave ten milliliters of peripheral blood, collected into EDTA-treated Vacutainer tubes. Ficoll-Paque density-gradient centrifugation was used to isolate PBMCs, with at least 6.5 million per sample. Total RNA was extracted from PBMCs with Trizol reagent, with at least 6 micrograms obtained per sample. For every donor, flow cytometry on a PBMC aliquot measured the percentage of naive CD45RAhigh/CD27high T cells. The V and J segments used are TRBV6-6 and TRBJ2-5; possibly the D gene is TRBD1, per 5 matching bases. This receptor was taken from a woman aged 65 to 85 in good health. The material sequenced was blood. CDR3 protein: CASSYSRAPGETQYF. The sequenced DNA is TGTGCCAGCAGTTATAGCCGAGCCCCAGGGGAGACCCAGTACTTC.